Shown below are 30 T cell receptor beta chains from a single sample sequenced in a study of CD8 T cells in ankylosing spondylitis. TCRdb re-called the 5' RACE reads through MiXCR, storing one row per CDR3 protein. Found here are about 240,000 distinct CDR3 sequences, around 9.1% of them singletons; the top ten hold under 7.5%. The sequencing sample was made of blood, either unsorted or a sorted T cell fraction (not recorded which). The origin of the receptors is a male donor with ankylosing spondylitis or in good health (not recorded which).

J is TRBJ1-1 and V is TRBV30; D gene ambiguous. The CDR3 has 12 amino acids. The germline V gene has CDR1 GTSNPN and CDR2 SVGIG (reference sequence). The ends were cut back, 3 bases at V and 8 bases at J, with 13 bases in the middle. CDR3 region: CAWRMGGVEAFF. For the CDR3, the DNA is TGTGCCTGGAGGATGGGCGGCGTAGAAGCTTTCTTT.

This clonotype was observed many times. The rearrangement uses TRBV6-5 and TRBJ2-3; perhaps TRBD2 as D (6 bases). The length of the CDR3 is 16 residues. Germline CDR1 and CDR2: MNHEY and SVGAGI. V gave up 6 bases and J gave up 4 bases, with 20 bases separating them. The CDR3 DNA follows: TGTGCCAGCAGGACCCAGACTAGACTGTTGGCAGATACGCAGTATTTT. It is translated as CASRTQTRLLADTQYF.

This clonotype was seen ten or more times. The V gene is TRBV29-1, the J gene TRBJ1-2, with a possible D match to TRBD1 (6 bases). Deletions cut 5 bases from V and 4 bases from J, with 11 bases between. The germline V gene encodes CDR1 SQVTM and CDR2 ANQGSEA. The CDR3 length is 12 residues. CDR3 nucleotides: TGCAGCGTTCGGGACAAAGGCTATGGCTACACCTTC. Its translation: CSVRDKGYGYTF. The full variable domain, with the rest looked up from reference TRBV29-1 and TRBJ1-2, is SAVISQKPSRDICQRGTSLTIQCQVDSQVTMMFWYRQQPGQSLTLIATANQGSEATYESGFVIDKFPISRPNLTFSTLTVSNMSPEDSSIYLCSVRDKGYGYTFGSGTRLTVV.

This clonotype was seen ten or more times. The chain is built from TRBV20-1 and TRBJ2-7, with 13 positions matching TRBD2. CDR3 length equals 15 residues. Germline CDR1 reads DFQATT; CDR2 reads SNEGSKA (reference sequence). V lost 6 bases, J lost 6 bases, and 11 bases stayed unmatched. This CDR3 is CSASGLAGTLSEQYF. The DNA of the CDR3 is TGCAGTGCCTCGGGACTAGCGGGGACCCTAAGCGAGCAGTACTTC.

As regards this clonotype: This may arise from a read error, as a much more abundant clone is one base away. V gene TRBV29-1 combines with J gene TRBJ2-3, with TRBD2 as a possible D gene (5 bases). Germline loops: CDR1 SQVTM, CDR2 ANQGSEA. This CDR3 has 15 residues. The ends were cut back, 0 bases at V and 1 base at J, with 11 bases in the middle. The CDR3 region is CSVEDRGKGTDTQYF. The CDR3 DNA is TGCAGCGTTGAAGATCGAGGGAAGGGCACAGATACGCAGTATTTT.

This clonotype was seen a few times. The chain employs TRBV7-2 and TRBJ2-1, with TRBD2 identical over 7 bases. The CDR3 is 13 amino acids. V shed 5 bases and J 12 bases; nucleotides not matched to a gene: 10. Germline-derived CDR1 and CDR2 are SGHTA and FQGNSA. The CDR3 coding sequence is TGTGCCAGCAGCCAAAGCGGGGCCGGTCGGCAGTTCTTC. This codes for CASSQSGAGRQFF. Supplemented by reference TRBV7-2 and TRBJ2-1, the full variable domain reads GAGVSQSPSNKVTEKGKDVELRCDPISGHTALYWYRQSLGQGLEFLIYFQGNSAPDKSGLPSDRFSAERTGGSVSTLTIQRTQQEDSAVYLCASSQSGAGRQFFGPGTRLTVL.

Ten or more counts support this clonotype. The V and J genes are TRBV11-1 and TRBJ2-3, with 9 bases lining up with TRBD2. CDR1 and CDR2 from the germline V gene are SGHAT and FQDESV (reference sequence). The V segment lost 6 bases and the J segment 2 bases; nucleotides outside the gene matches: 6. CDR3 length: 15 amino acids. Here the CDR3 DNA reads TGTGCCAGCAGTTTCCAGCGGGGGGCCACAGATACGCAGTATTTT. Residues: CASSFQRGATDTQYF.

This clonotype was seen repeatedly, ten times or more. V is TRBV5-1 and J is TRBJ2-7, with D perhaps matching TRBD2 (6 bases). V was cut by 0 bases and J by 7 bases, with 14 bases left in between. This CDR3 comprises 14 residues. Germline V CDR1 and CDR2: SGHRS, YFSETQ. DNA of the CDR3: TGCGCCAGCAGCTTGGACGGGCGGGAACCTGAGCAGTACTTC. This sequence encodes CASSLDGREPEQYF.

This clonotype was detected many times. The J gene is TRBJ2-7, the V gene TRBV29-1; TRBD2 matches at 11 bases. The CDR3 covers 13 residues. Germline V gene data show CDR1 as SQVTM and CDR2 as ANQGSEA. V trimming: 7 bases; J trimming: 6 bases; junction bases outside the gene matches: 8. For the CDR3, the DNA is TGCAGCGCTACGACTAGCGGGACGACCGAGCAGTACTTC. This codes for CSATTSGTTEQYF.

This clonotype occurred many times. The J gene is TRBJ2-1, the V gene TRBV12-3 or TRBV12-4; 14 bases are a match to TRBD2. V shed 6 bases, J shed 8 bases, and the junction held 6 bases outside the gene matches. The CDR3 length is 15 residues. The CDR3: CASRSPGLAGDEQFF. Written as DNA, the CDR3 is TGTGCCAGCAGGTCTCCGGGACTAGCGGGAGATGAGCAGTTCTTC.

This clonotype was seen ten or more times. The rearrangement uses TRBV12-3 or TRBV12-4 and TRBJ1-6; 9 nucleotides match TRBD1. This CDR3 has 11 residues. Trimming removed 8 bases from V and 12 bases from J; junction bases left unmatched: 2. CDR3 protein: CASGTGLPLHF. In DNA form, the CDR3 reads TGTGCCAGCGGGACAGGGTTACCCCTCCACTTT.

This clonotype was found many times. The chain links TRBV12-3 or TRBV12-4 to TRBJ1-4; no reliable D call. Between the trimmed V and J ends, which lost 3 bases and 8 bases, there was a span of 13 bases. The CDR3 spans 14 residues. The CDR3 loop reads CASSFGQATEKLFF. The CDR3, as DNA: TGTGCCAGCAGTTTCGGGCAGGCGACGGAAAAACTGTTTTTT.

This clonotype was detected ten times or more. The chain recombines TRBV10-3 with TRBJ2-3, with a tentative D call TRBD2 (6 bases). CDR1 is ENHRY, CDR2 SYGVKD, per germline. The V and J ends lost 4 bases and 5 bases respectively, with 7 bases between them. CDR3 length equals 12 residues. The CDR3 bases are TGTGCCATCAGTGTGGAGGGAGATACGCAGTATTTT. It yields the protein CAISVEGDTQYF.

In its sample, this clonotype was seen many times. The rearrangement links TRBV7-2 to TRBJ1-2; D gene ambiguous. Between the trimmed V and J ends, which lost 0 bases and 3 bases, there was a span of 8 bases. CDR1 is SGHTA and CDR2 is FQGNSA in the germline V gene. The CDR3 has 14 residues. In DNA form, the CDR3 reads TGTGCCAGCAGCTTAGCCCTGGGTGACTATGGCTACACCTTC. The encoded protein is CASSLALGDYGYTF. Full variable domain (missing parts from reference TRBV7-2 and TRBJ1-2): GAGVSQSPSNKVTEKGKDVELRCDPISGHTALYWYRQSLGQGLEFLIYFQGNSAPDKSGLPSDRFSAERTGGSVSTLTIQRTQQEDSAVYLCASSLALGDYGYTFGSGTRLTVV.

The CDR3 DNA sequence: TGTGCCAGCAGCAGGTCTAGCGGGGGACGAGAGACCCAGTACTTC. It is translated as CASSRSSGGRETQYF. This chain joins TRBV7-9 and TRBJ2-5, with TRBD2 identical over 10 bases. V lost 5 bases, J lost 4 bases, and 7 bases stayed unmatched. CDR3 length: 15 amino acids. CDR1 and CDR2 (germline): SEHNR, FQNEAQ (reference sequence).

This clonotype occurred a few times. This chain links TRBV14 with TRBJ1-2; D gene uncertain. Looked up from germline, CDR1 is SGHDN and CDR2 is FVKESK. This CDR3 contains 12 residues. V was trimmed by 1 base and J by 8 bases, leaving 8 bases between them. The CDR3 protein is CASSQVGSGYTF. DNA for the CDR3: TGTGCCAGCAGCCAAGTTGGGAGCGGCTACACCTTC.

This clonotype occurred many times. This rearrangement joins TRBV18 to TRBJ1-1; 7 bases fit TRBD1. This CDR3 region has 15 residues. V was pared by 5 bases and J by 3 bases, with 9 bases of the junction left unmatched. Germline CDR1 and CDR2: KGHSH and LQKENI. The CDR3 protein is CASSSTGTAYTEAFF. As DNA, the CDR3 is TGTGCCAGCTCATCTACCGGGACAGCCTACACTGAAGCTTTCTTT.

This clonotype has at least ten counts. The V and J genes are TRBV10-3 and TRBJ2-1; D is perhaps TRBD1 (6 bases). V lost 2 bases and J lost 6, with 8 bases in between. The CDR3 totals 13 residues. Germline values: CDR1 ENHRY, CDR2 SYGVKD. The CDR3 DNA follows: TGTGCCATCAGTGAGACAGGGAGCAATGAGCAGTTCTTC. As protein: CAISETGSNEQFF.

This clonotype appeared many times. CDR3 region: CASSRGGANTGELFF. The CDR3, as DNA: TGTGCCAGCAGTCGCGGGGGGGCGAACACCGGGGAGCTGTTTTTT. V usage is TRBV12-3 or TRBV12-4 and J usage is TRBJ2-2, with TRBD2 identical over 9 bases. The CDR3 contains 15 residues. V was pared by 5 bases and J by 0 bases, with 1 base of the junction left unmatched.

In its sample, this clonotype was seen many times. V is TRBV15 and J is TRBJ2-3; D is possibly TRBD1 or TRBD2 (5 bases each). CDR1 is LNHNV, CDR2 YYDKDF, per germline (reference sequence). V was shortened by 0 bases and J by 0 bases, with 10 bases between the two germline ends. The CDR3 runs to 16 residues. CDR3 in DNA: TGTGCCACCAGCAGAGAAAACGGGGCTAGCACAGATACGCAGTATTTT. It codes for CATSRENGASTDTQYF.

This clonotype was recorded a few times. The J gene is TRBJ2-5, the V gene TRBV20-1, with a weak D call TRBD1 (7 bases). There are 15 residues in the CDR3. Germline CDR1 and CDR2: DFQATT and SNEGSKA (reference sequence). Trimming cost V 4 bases and J 4 bases, with 19 bases left between them. Written as DNA, the CDR3 is TGCAGTGCTACCCATCGGGAGAGGGGGCTAGAGACCCAGTACTTC. Protein: CSATHRERGLETQYF.

This clonotype was detected only a few times. V is TRBV5-1 and J is TRBJ1-2, with 8 bases fitting TRBD1. The germline gives CDR1 SGHRS, CDR2 YFSETQ. The V gene end was trimmed by 0 bases and the J gene end by 6 bases; junction bases not matched to a gene: 1. The CDR3 length is 13 residues. This chain's CDR3 is CASSLETGDGYTF. The CDR3 nucleotides are TGCGCCAGCAGCTTGGAGACAGGGGATGGCTACACCTTC.

This clonotype showed up many times. V gene TRBV6-5 combines with J gene TRBJ1-2; TRBD1 is a possible D gene (5 bases). The length of the CDR3 is 15 residues. Germline CDR1 MNHEY, CDR2 SVGAGI. V lost 4 bases to trimming and J lost 0 bases, with 12 bases between them. The chain's CDR3 is CASSSPGRSNYGYTF. DNA for the CDR3: TGTGCCAGCAGTTCCCCGGGACGGTCTAACTATGGCTACACCTTC.

There are many counts of this clonotype. This chain links TRBV7-9 with TRBJ2-3; unclear D gene. V lost 1 base, J lost 2 bases, and 7 bases lay in between. CDR3 length equals 14 residues. Germline values: CDR1 SEHNR, CDR2 FQNEAQ (reference sequence). CDR3 sequence (DNA): TGTGCCAGCAGCTTAGACTACGACACAGATACGCAGTATTTT. Translating gives CASSLDYDTDTQYF.

This clonotype was observed a handful of times. This sequence joins TRBV30 and TRBJ2-7; the D gene is possibly TRBD1 (7 bases). The V gene's germline CDR1 is GTSNPN and CDR2 SVGIG (reference sequence). The length of the CDR3 is 13 residues. Trimming removed 2 bases from V and 6 bases from J, with 14 bases in between. CDR3 residues: CAWSQGGRFEQYF. The CDR3 bases are TGTGCCTGGAGTCAGGGGGGACGGTTCGAGCAGTACTTC.

This clonotype is judged medium-sized. The chain couples TRBV12-3 or TRBV12-4 to TRBJ2-2; no definite D call. Trimming removed 7 bases at V and 4 bases at J, with 4 bases between. The length of the CDR3 is 11 residues. Here the CDR3 reads CASTTTGELFF. In DNA form, the CDR3 reads TGTGCCAGCACTACCACCGGGGAGCTGTTTTTT.

This clonotype appeared many times. This chain uses TRBV20-1 with TRBJ2-5, with unresolved D. The CDR3 totals 11 residues. Germline V CDR1 and CDR2: DFQATT, SNEGSKA (reference sequence). With 1 base removed from V and 5 bases from J, the gap between germline ends came to 5 bases. CDR3 sequence reads: CSARVRETQYF. CDR3 DNA: TGCAGTGCTAGAGTCCGCGAGACCCAGTACTTC.

This clonotype was detected once. One base away lies a much larger clone, so this may be a sequencing read error. The genes are TRBV5-5 and TRBJ2-2; 9 positions agree with TRBD1. CDR3 length: 17 residues. Germline V CDR1 and CDR2: SGHKS, YYEKEE (reference sequence). CDR3 nucleotide sequence: TGTGCCAGCAGCCCTAGGACAGGGGAGGGAAGAACCGGGGAGCCGTTTTTT. This codes for CASSPRTGEGRTGEPFF.

This clonotype was picked up many times. The chain is built from TRBV7-2 and TRBJ2-2; 8 nucleotides agree with TRBD1. The germline V gene has CDR1 SGHTA and CDR2 FQGNSA. This CDR3 is 15 amino acids long. After removal of 7 bases from V and 4 bases from J, the junction contained 8 bases not matched to a gene. In DNA form, the CDR3 reads TGTGCCAGCACCATTGGACAGGGAGCCACCGGGGAGCTGTTTTTT. It encodes CASTIGQGATGELFF.

This clonotype was seen many times. The V gene is TRBV28, the J gene TRBJ1-5; D remains ambiguous. The germline V and J ends were trimmed by 6 bases and 4 bases, with 16 bases remaining between them. Germline lookup yields CDR1 MDHEN and CDR2 SYDVKM. The CDR3 is made up of 15 amino acids. The CDR3 DNA reads TGTGCCAGCAGGGCTCGGGTACAGACAAATCAGCCCCAGCATTTT. Protein: CASRARVQTNQPQHF.